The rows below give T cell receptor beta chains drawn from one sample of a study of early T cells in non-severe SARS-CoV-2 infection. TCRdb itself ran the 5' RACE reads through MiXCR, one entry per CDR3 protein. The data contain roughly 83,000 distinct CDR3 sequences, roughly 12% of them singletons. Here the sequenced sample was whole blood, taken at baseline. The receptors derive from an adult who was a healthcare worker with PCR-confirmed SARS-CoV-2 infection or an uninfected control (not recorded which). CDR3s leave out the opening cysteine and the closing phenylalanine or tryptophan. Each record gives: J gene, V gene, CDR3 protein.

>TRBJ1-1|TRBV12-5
ASGIATEAF
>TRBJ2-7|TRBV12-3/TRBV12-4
ASSLRGQATYEQY
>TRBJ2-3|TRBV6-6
ASNPAGEVMDTQY
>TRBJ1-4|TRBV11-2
ASSRNGGDNEKLF
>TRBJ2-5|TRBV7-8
ASSPPKEETQY
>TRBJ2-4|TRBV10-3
AISESPGQNIQY
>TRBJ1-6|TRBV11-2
ASSLGAGYFGSPLH
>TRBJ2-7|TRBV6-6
ASSYGYYEQY
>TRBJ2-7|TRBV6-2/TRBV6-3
ASSPDRGRIGEQY
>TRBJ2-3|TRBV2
ASKVTGGTDTQY
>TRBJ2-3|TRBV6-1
ASREVGTGFDTQY
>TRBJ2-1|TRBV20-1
SAGTSGYNEQF
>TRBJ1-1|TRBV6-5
ASTREGGRKNTEAF
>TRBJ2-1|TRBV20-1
SATGIANEQF
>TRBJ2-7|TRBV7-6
ASSQADRGPYEQY
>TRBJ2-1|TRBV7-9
ASSLPGRFSYNEQF
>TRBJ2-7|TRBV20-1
SARDRLAGPRYEQY
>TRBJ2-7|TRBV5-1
ASSLGLSLRDRSSYEQY
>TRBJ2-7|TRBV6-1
ASSEPHRYEQY
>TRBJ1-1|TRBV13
ASSLRPFFNTEAF
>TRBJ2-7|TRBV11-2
ASSPSLAGSYEQY
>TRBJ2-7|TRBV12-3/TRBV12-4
ASSLTSVLGEQY
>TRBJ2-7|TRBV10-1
ASSESRDSYEQY
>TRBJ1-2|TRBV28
ASSRTGDWYGYT
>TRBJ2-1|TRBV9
ASSVDGRARNEQF
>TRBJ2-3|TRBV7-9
ASSPRAFPDTQY
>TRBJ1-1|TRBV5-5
ASSRTGETNTEAF
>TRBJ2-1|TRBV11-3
ASSTSTSGYYNEQF
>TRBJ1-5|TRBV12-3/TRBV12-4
ASSLPTGSPGNQPQH
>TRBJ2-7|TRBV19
ASSIVGTDRSYEQY
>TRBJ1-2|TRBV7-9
ASSLVGTDGYT
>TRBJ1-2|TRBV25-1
ASSELTDYGYT
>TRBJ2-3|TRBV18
ASSPSPSELADWSDTQY
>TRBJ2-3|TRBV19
ASSTELAGVRTDTQY
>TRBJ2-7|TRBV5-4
ASSSRLAAPYEQY
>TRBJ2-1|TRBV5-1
ASSSQGAAYNEQF
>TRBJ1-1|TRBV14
ASSRWTGLQAF
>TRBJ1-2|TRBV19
ASSMWDGYT
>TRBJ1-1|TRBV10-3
AISEDRGGTEAF
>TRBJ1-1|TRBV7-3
ASGFGFTEAF
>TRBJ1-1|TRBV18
ASSPRGEVNTEAF
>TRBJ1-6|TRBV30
AGTFLGPLH